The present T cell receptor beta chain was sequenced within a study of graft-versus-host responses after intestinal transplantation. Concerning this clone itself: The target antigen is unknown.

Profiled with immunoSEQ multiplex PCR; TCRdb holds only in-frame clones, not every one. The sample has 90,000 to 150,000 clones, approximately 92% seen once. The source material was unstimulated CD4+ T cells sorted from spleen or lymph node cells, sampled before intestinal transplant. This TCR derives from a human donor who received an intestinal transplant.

The CDR3 region has the DNA TGTGCCAGCAGTTACCTAGGGTCCTATAATTCACCCCTCCACTTT. Its translation is CASSYLGSYNSPLHF. V gene TRBV6-5 combines with J gene TRBJ1-6; no reliable D call. Looked up from germline, CDR1 is MNHEY and CDR2 is SVGAGI. The CDR3 runs to 15 residues. V lost 2 bases to trimming and J lost 1 base, with 6 bases between them.